This T cell receptor (beta chain) was identified in a study of shared clonotypes between healthy human individuals. Losses at the gene ends were 6 bases for V and 2 bases for J; bases not matched to a gene: 4. The germline V gene has CDR1 MNHEY and CDR2 SVGAGI. This CDR3 has 15 amino acids. The naive CD8 fraction comprised CD45RO-negative cells positively selected for CCR7 and excluded terminally differentiated effector memory CD45RA+ cells. Adult donors, all healthy and HIV-negative, had no recent acute infections or vaccinations. TCRdb's copy holds only in-frame clones and misses some; the assay was immunoSEQ multiplex PCR. The repertoire holds about 1,800,000 clones, with about 95% as singletons.

Sequences were obtained from naive CD8+ T cells sorted from blood. The clonotype comes from a man younger than 30 in good health. The chain couples TRBV6-5 to TRBJ1-3; 10 bases match TRBD1. The CDR3 spells CASRRGQGAGNTIYF. Written as DNA, the CDR3 is TGTGCCAGCAGGCGTGGACAGGGGGCTGGAAACACCATATATTTT.